This T cell receptor beta chain was documented in a study of spatial heterogeneity in lung cancer. Turning to the study itself: The mean occurrence of each unique TCR and UMI combination in raw reads exceeded nine. Study-level findings and limits: For expanded intratumoral alpha and beta TCRs, counts tracked tumor mutation counts.

The time point here: sample taken at primary tumor resection. MiXCR, applied by TCRdb to the 5' RACE reads, yields one record per CDR3 protein. This table holds about 4,500 distinct CDR3 sequences, roughly 7% found once. This clonotype was detected many times. The antigen is unknown. J lost 4 bases, V lost 0 bases, and 4 bases had no gene match. Looked up from germline, CDR1 is MRHNA and CDR2 is SNTAGT. The CDR3 runs 15 residues. The rearrangement links TRBV6-4 to TRBJ2-3; 7 nucleotides align to TRBD1. The input for sequencing was lung tumor tissue, taken at surgery. This TCR was recovered from a male donor with early-stage non-small cell lung cancer. The DNA of the CDR3 is TGTGCCAGCAGTGACTCAGAGACAGGGCCAGATACGCAGTATTTT. Protein sequence: CASSDSETGPDTQYF.